This T cell receptor beta chain was sequenced in a study of T cells in Graves' hyperthyroidism and ophthalmopathy. Study-level results: A model of 13 V-J features distinguished ophthalmopathy from stable hyperthyroidism. The model predicted ophthalmopathy a median approximately 6.3 months before onset. Most clonotypes expanded in the thyroid (above 0.001) were also present in blood.

Concerning this clonotype itself: Antigen unknown.

CDR3 size: 14 residues. Germline V lookup: CDR1 SEHNR, CDR2 FQNEAQ (reference sequence). V shed 5 bases, J shed 7 bases, and the junction held 6 bases outside the gene matches. Authors of the study amplified TCR beta CDR3 regions from RNA transcripts. The primer set for the first-round RT-PCR of the TCR CDR3 was HTBI. TCRdb ran MiXCR on the multiplex PCR reads and lists one entry per CDR3 protein. Altogether some 760,000 distinct CDR3 sequences are present, approximately 15% being singletons, with the ten largest covering approximately 10%. PBMCs were sourced from roughly 9.7 ml fresh peripheral blood.

The sequence was collected from a woman aged 18-29 years with Graves' hyperthyroidism. The specimen sequenced was blood. This chain joins TRBV7-9 and TRBJ1-5, with 9 positions matching TRBD1. The CDR3 here is CASSTQGAAQPQHF. For the CDR3, the DNA is TGTGCCAGCAGCACACAGGGGGCCGCACAGCCCCAGCATTTT.